These 18 T cell receptor beta chains were sequenced from one sample in a study of post-analysis software for immune sequencing data. No antigen is known for these receptors. Study-wide results and limits: Patients carried several TRBV segments more frequently than controls did, and TRBV5-6, TRBV5-1 and TRBV20-1 were among them.

Unique molecular identifiers had been added to the TCR beta cDNA libraries. TCRdb fed the PCR reads into MiXCR, producing one record per CDR3 protein. The table includes under 900,000 distinct CDR3 sequences, roughly 50% detected once. The specimen sequenced was blood. These receptors came from a girl aged 5 to 17 with multiple sclerosis.

The gene calls are TRBV7-9 and TRBJ2-5; D is unclear. The CDR3 sequence is 14 residues long. Per the germline V gene, CDR1 is SEHNR and CDR2 is FQNEAQ (reference sequence). V was clipped by 4 bases and J by 0 bases, with 9 bases between them. The CDR3 reads CASSYSQYQETQYF. Written as DNA, the CDR3 is TGTGCCAGCAGCTACTCCCAGTACCAAGAGACCCAGTACTTC.

CDR3 in amino acids: CASSQPRPLSLTF. The CDR3, as DNA: TGCGCCAGCAGCCAACCTAGACCGTTAAGTCTGACTTTC. The V gene is TRBV4-1, the J gene TRBJ2-6; D unclear. The V gene lost 2 bases and the J gene lost 16 bases, with 15 bases spanning the gap. CDR1 is MGHRA, CDR2 YSYEKL, per germline. This CDR3 comprises 13 residues.

V and J are TRBV7-6 and TRBJ2-7; 9 nucleotides match TRBD2. The CDR3 is 18 amino acids. With V trimmed by 5 bases and J by 0 bases, 14 bases remained unmatched. Germline V gene data show CDR1 as SGHVS and CDR2 as FNYEAQ. The CDR3 DNA reads TGTGCCAGCAGCCCTATGGCCCCGGGACTAGCCGACTCCTACGAGCAGTACTTC. It encodes CASSPMAPGLADSYEQYF. The full variable domain, in which reference TRBV7-6 and TRBJ2-7 provide the parts outside the CDR3, is GAGVSQSPRYKVTKRGQDVALRCDPISGHVSLYWYRQALGQGPEFLTYFNYEAQQDKSGLPNDRFSAERPEGSISTLTIQRTEQRDSAMYRCASSPMAPGLADSYEQYFGPGTRLTVT.

The genes are TRBV18 and TRBJ2-3, with unresolved D. CDR1 and CDR2 (germline): KGHSH, LQKENI. V lost 3 bases, J lost 2 bases, and 15 bases lay in between. The CDR3 has 16 residues. The CDR3 nucleotides are TGTGCCAGCTCACCGCCTCTAATCGGTGCCACAGATACGCAGTATTTT. Translating it yields CASSPPLIGATDTQYF.

This clonotype was observed a handful of times. The chain links TRBV5-1 to TRBJ2-1; D is perhaps TRBD2 (6 bases). The germline V gene has CDR1 SGHRS and CDR2 YFSETQ. Trimming took off 4 bases at V and 5 bases at J, with 16 bases between the two ends. The CDR3 sequence is 15 residues long. CDR3 DNA: TGCGCCAGCAGCCCCTACGCTCGCGGGAACAATGAGCAGTTCTTC. The encoded protein is CASSPYARGNNEQFF.

This clonotype occurred a few times. V usage is TRBV5-1 and J usage is TRBJ2-7, with 7 positions matching TRBD2. Germline V gives CDR1 SGHRS, CDR2 YFSETQ. V dropped 0 bases and J dropped 2; count of bases not matched to a gene: 5. The CDR3 covers 15 residues. CDR3 sequence (DNA): TGCGCCAGCAGCTTGGACTTAGCGGGTCCCTACGAGCAGTACTTC. It yields the protein CASSLDLAGPYEQYF.

The V call is TRBV6-1, the J call TRBJ2-5, with D tentatively TRBD1 (5 bases). The closer fit of TRBJ2-1 to the DNA end suggests the J call may be wrong. The CDR3 has 14 amino acids. CDR1 is MNHNS, CDR2 SASEGT, per germline. This CDR3 reads CASSEGVGQETQFF. CDR3 nucleotide sequence: TGTGCCAGCAGTGAAGGAGTAGGACAAGAGACCCAGTTCTTC.

Remarks on this clonotype: An end of the junction differs from the germline gene, which may be a read error. The chain recombines TRBV20-1 with TRBJ2-3, with D unclear. CDR3 length: 13 amino acids. CDR1 is DFQATT and CDR2 is SNEGSKA in the germline V gene (reference sequence). CDR3 coding DNA: TGCAGTGTTAGAGAAGGGTTTCGCGATACGCAGTATTTT. Translating gives CSVREGFRDTQYF.

The chain links TRBV10-3 to TRBJ2-1; D possibly matches TRBD1 or TRBD2 (5 bases each). The J call is doubtful: the DNA matches TRBJ2-7 better. There are 11 residues in the CDR3. Germline assignment: CDR1 ENHRY and CDR2 SYGVKD. CDR3 nucleotide sequence: TGTGCCATAGAATGGGGGAACGAGCAGTACTTC. Protein sequence: CAIEWGNEQYF.

This clonotype was picked up a small number of times. The V call is TRBV7-9, the J call TRBJ2-5; D tentatively reads TRBD1 or TRBD2 (5 bases each). Per the germline V gene, CDR1 is SEHNR and CDR2 is FQNEAQ (reference sequence). Between the trimmed V and J ends, which lost 4 bases and 13 bases, there was a span of 31 bases. This CDR3 spans 17 amino acids. In DNA, the CDR3 is TGTGCCAGCAGCTACCTTAGGGGTGATAGGACTCCATGGGTACGGTACTTC. It translates to CASSYLRGDRTPWVRYF.

This clonotype was counted a few times. The chain links TRBV7-3 to TRBJ2-3; D call uncertain. This CDR3 spans 13 amino acids. The germline V gene has CDR1 SGHTA and CDR2 FQGTGA. V shed 1 base and J shed 2 bases, with 4 bases lying between them. CDR3 residues: CASSLKPTDTQYF. The CDR3 region has the DNA TGTGCCAGCAGCTTAAAACCCACAGATACGCAGTATTTT.

The chain joins TRBV20-1 to TRBJ1-1; D is possibly TRBD1 (5 bases). Germline CDR1 and CDR2: DFQATT and SNEGSKA (reference sequence). The germline V and J ends were trimmed by 7 bases and 3 bases, with 21 bases remaining between them. The CDR3 length is 15 residues. In nucleotides, the CDR3 is TGCAGTGGTATGGCGGGGACTTCTAAGGACACTGAAGCTTTCTTT. It translates to CSGMAGTSKDTEAFF.

This clonotype was seen a handful of times. The rearrangement links TRBV5-1 to TRBJ2-5, with a tentative D call TRBD2 (6 bases). Between the trimmed V and J ends, which lost 2 bases and 2 bases, there was a span of 13 bases. The CDR3 runs 15 residues. Germline-derived CDR1 and CDR2 are SGHRS and YFSETQ. The DNA for the CDR3 is TGCGCCAGCAGCTTTTGGACCGGACTACAAGAGACCCAGTACTTC. Translating it yields CASSFWTGLQETQYF.

V usage is TRBV7-9 and J usage is TRBJ1-4, with 9 bases that match TRBD1. The J segment lost 11 bases and the V segment lost 8 bases, leaving 0 bases of the junction unmatched. CDR3 length equals 10 residues. Germline CDR1 and CDR2: SEHNR and FQNEAQ (reference sequence). CDR3 sequence: CASGTGKLFF. CDR3 coding DNA: TGTGCCAGCGGGACAGGGAAACTGTTTTTT.

The genes are TRBV6-6 and TRBJ2-1; D might be TRBD1 (6 bases). V lost 6 bases, J lost 4 bases, and 22 bases lay in between. Germline CDR1 reads MNHNY; CDR2 reads SVGAGI (reference sequence). The CDR3 has 17 residues. The CDR3 nucleotides are TGTGCCAGCAGCCCACCATCCGGACAGAAAGAATACAATGAGCAGTTCTTC. Residues: CASSPPSGQKEYNEQFF.

This clonotype showed up just a few times. V and J are TRBV5-1 and TRBJ2-3; D gene uncertain. V lost 4 bases, J lost 1 base, and 10 bases lay in between. This CDR3 is built from 14 residues. Germline V gives CDR1 SGHRS, CDR2 YFSETQ. The CDR3 coding sequence is TGCGCCAGCAGCCTGGAAATCGGCACAGATACGCAGTATTTT. Translation gives CASSLEIGTDTQYF.

This clonotype was counted a few times. The chain is built from TRBV7-3 and TRBJ1-2; unclear D gene. This CDR3 spans 19 amino acids. Germline V gene data show CDR1 as SGHTA and CDR2 as FQGTGA. Trimming cost V 3 bases and J 0 bases, with 23 bases left between them. In DNA, the CDR3 is TGTGCCAGCAGCTTCGCTCCGGGCAGGAGGATTACCGCTAACTATGGCTACACCTTC. This encodes CASSFAPGRRITANYGYTF.

The gene calls are TRBV29-1 and TRBJ2-3; 13 bases are a match to TRBD2. Trimming at V came to 7 bases and at J to 4 bases, leaving 5 bases not matched to a gene. Germline-derived CDR1 and CDR2 are SQVTM and ANQGSEA. This CDR3 has 14 residues. The CDR3 loop reads CSDRTSGSSDTQYF. The DNA for the CDR3 is TGCAGCGACCGGACTAGCGGGAGCTCAGATACGCAGTATTTT.